Shown below are 16 T cell receptor beta chains from a single sample sequenced in a study of T-cell reconstitution after alpha-beta-depleted transplantation in children. Molecular barcoding with unique molecular identifiers was used for the TCRbeta library. Each CDR3 protein gets one entry after TCRdb re-called the PCR reads with MiXCR. The table lists about 27,000 distinct CDR3 sequences, roughly a sixth of them singletons. The sequencing here drew on PBMCs, mostly from graft donor cells, taken 60 days after TCRalphabeta/CD19-depleted stem cell transplant. These receptors came from a male patient between 2 and 10 years old who had a stem cell transplant for acute lymphoblastic leukemia, so the T cells may come from the graft donor.

This clonotype was recorded a few times. V is TRBV15 and J is TRBJ1-2; 7 bases are shared with TRBD1. This CDR3 has 15 amino acids. Trimming at V came to 1 base and at J to 4 bases, leaving 6 bases not matched to a gene. Germline V gives CDR1 LNHNV, CDR2 YYDKDF (reference sequence). As DNA, the CDR3 is TGTGCCACCAGCAGAGGGGACAGAGACCGCTATGGCTACACCTTC. Its translation is CATSRGDRDRYGYTF. Full variable domain (missing parts from reference TRBV15 and TRBJ1-2): DAMVIQNPRYQVTQFGKPVTLSCSQTLNHNVMYWYQQKSSQAPKLLFHYYDKDFNNEADTPDNFQSRRPNTSFCFLDIRSPGLGDTAMYLCATSRGDRDRYGYTFGSGTRLTVV.

This clonotype was seen more than once but under ten times. V is TRBV4-3 and J is TRBJ2-3, with D tentatively TRBD1 or TRBD2 (5 bases each). Trimming stripped 5 bases from V and 0 bases from J, with 9 bases between. This CDR3 is built from 14 residues. Germline V lookup: CDR1 LGHNA, CDR2 YSLEER. The CDR3 DNA reads TGCGCCAGCAGCGGCCGGGACAGCACAGATACGCAGTATTTT. This translates into CASSGRDSTDTQYF.

This clonotype was found a few times. V usage is TRBV3-1 and J usage is TRBJ2-5, with 9 bases lining up with TRBD1. The ends lost 2 bases at V and 4 bases at J; junction bases unmatched: 5. The V gene's germline CDR1 is LGHDT and CDR2 YNNKEL (reference sequence). The CDR3 consists of 15 residues. CDR3 amino acids: CASSQQLGQGETQYF. In nucleotides, the CDR3 is TGTGCCAGCAGCCAACAGTTGGGACAGGGAGAGACCCAGTACTTC.

The rearrangement links TRBV13 to TRBJ2-2, with D unresolved. With 5 bases removed from V and 3 bases from J, the gap between germline ends came to 16 bases. The CDR3 runs to 16 residues. Germline CDR1 PRHDT, CDR2 FYEKMQ (reference sequence). The CDR3 nucleotides read TGTGCCAGCAGCCCGGCGGCGGTCCGGGACACCGGGGAGCTGTTTTTT. Its protein product is CASSPAAVRDTGELFF.

The chain has TRBV19 and TRBJ2-5, with D perhaps matching TRBD2 (5 bases). V was cut by 5 bases and J by 1 base, with 5 bases left in between. The CDR3 spans 12 residues. The germline V gene encodes CDR1 LNHDA and CDR2 SQIVND (reference sequence). CDR3 in amino acids: CASSGLQETQYF. The DNA of the CDR3 is TGTGCCAGTAGTGGACTCCAAGAGACCCAGTACTTC.

The rearrangement joins TRBV7-9 to TRBJ2-1; TRBD2 agrees at 8 bases. The CDR3 length is 16 residues. Germline CDR1 and CDR2: SEHNR and FQNEAQ (reference sequence). Unmatched junction bases numbered 6, after V lost 0 bases and J lost 5 bases. DNA of the CDR3: TGTGCCAGCAGCTTAGCGGTAACTAGCGGACACAATGAGCAGTTCTTC. It yields the protein CASSLAVTSGHNEQFF.

This chain joins TRBV20-1 and TRBJ2-3, with 9 bases matching TRBD2. Germline CDR1 is DFQATT and CDR2 is SNEGSKA (reference sequence). Trimming cost V 3 bases and J 2 bases; bases outside gene matches: 3. The CDR3 has 14 amino acids. CDR3 nucleotides: TGCAGTGCTAGCCCTAGCGGGGTCACAGATACGCAGTATTTT. It yields the protein CSASPSGVTDTQYF.

The chain is built from TRBV25-1 and TRBJ1-5, with TRBD1 matching 7 bases. This CDR3 contains 17 residues. The V gene's germline CDR1 is MGHDK and CDR2 SYGVNS. Germline trimming cut 3 bases from V and 0 bases from J; bases unmatched to any gene: 8. CDR3 protein: CASSDGKGAYSNQPQHF. Here the CDR3 DNA reads TGTGCCAGCAGTGACGGGAAGGGGGCTTATAGCAATCAGCCCCAGCATTTT.

This clonotype was seen ten or more times. This chain connects TRBV29-1 to TRBJ2-3; D is unresolved. This CDR3 spans 13 amino acids. Germline CDR1 is SQVTM and CDR2 is ANQGSEA. The V end was cut by 4 bases, the J end by 10 bases, with 18 bases between. The CDR3 sequence is CSVARESWSPQYF. CDR3 bases: TGCAGCGTTGCCCGCGAATCCTGGTCCCCGCAGTATTTT.

The V and J genes are TRBV20-1 and TRBJ2-5; D unresolved. CDR3 size: 13 residues. V lost 6 bases, J lost 4 bases, and 15 bases lay in between. Looked up from germline, CDR1 is DFQATT and CDR2 is SNEGSKA (reference sequence). CDR3 nucleotide sequence: TGCAGTGCCAACCTCTTTACGGGAGAGACCCAGTACTTC. Its translation is CSANLFTGETQYF.

This clonotype was seen repeatedly, ten times or more. V is TRBV6-5 and J is TRBJ1-2; D is uncertain. With 7 bases removed from V and 0 bases from J, the gap between germline ends came to 12 bases. The CDR3 loop spans 14 amino acids. The V gene's germline CDR1 is MNHEY and CDR2 SVGAGI. The CDR3 loop reads CASTPAGANYGYTF. DNA for the CDR3: TGTGCCAGCACCCCGGCGGGTGCTAACTATGGCTACACCTTC.

The rearrangement joins TRBV7-9 to TRBJ1-6; no clear D. Looked up from germline, CDR1 is SEHNR and CDR2 is FQNEAQ (reference sequence). The CDR3 is 19 amino acids. V was cut by 1 base and J by 0 bases, with 16 bases left in between. The CDR3 DNA sequence: TGTGCCAGCAGCTTAGAAGGGAGCAGGTTCAGCTCCTATAATTCACCCCTCCACTTT. This codes for CASSLEGSRFSSYNSPLHF.

This clonotype was picked up many times. The chain has TRBV20-1 and TRBJ2-3; D gene ambiguous. This CDR3 has 13 amino acids. The V end lost 5 bases, the J end lost 2 bases, and 11 bases lay between the germline ends. Looked up from germline, CDR1 is DFQATT and CDR2 is SNEGSKA (reference sequence). The CDR3 bases are TGCAGTGCTCGACCTCGCCCCACAGATACGCAGTATTTT. Its translation is CSARPRPTDTQYF.

J is TRBJ1-1 and V is TRBV11-2; maybe TRBD1 (6 bases). This CDR3 is built from 15 residues. With 3 bases removed from V and 2 bases from J, the gap between germline ends came to 13 bases. Germline CDR1 and CDR2: SGHAT and FQNNGV. CDR3 sequence (DNA): TGTGCCAGCAGCTTTGTATCCAGGGGCAACACTGAAGCTTTCTTT. Its protein is CASSFVSRGNTEAFF.

CDR3 in amino acids: CASRLAGGNRFF. The DNA of the CDR3 is TGTGCCAGCAGGCTGGCGGGGGGCAACCGGTTCTTC. The V and J genes are TRBV25-1 and TRBJ2-1; 8 bases match TRBD2. CDR1 and CDR2 (germline): MGHDK, SYGVNS. This CDR3 has 12 residues. The ends lost 6 bases at V and 15 bases at J; junction bases unmatched: 10.

The V call is TRBV7-8, the J call TRBJ2-1; D unresolved. The CDR3 has 13 residues. The germline CDR1 and CDR2 sequences are SGHVS and FQNEAQ. V was cut by 5 bases and J by 5 bases, with 10 bases left in between. CDR3: CASSPQRDNEQFF. CDR3 in DNA: TGTGCCAGCAGCCCACAACGAGACAATGAGCAGTTCTTC. Complete variable domain (other parts from reference TRBV7-8 and TRBJ2-1): GAGVSQSPRYKVAKRGQDVALRCDPISGHVSLFWYQQALGQGPEFLTYFQNEAQLDKSGLPSDRFFAERPEGSVSTLKIQRTQQEDSAVYLCASSPQRDNEQFFGPGTRLTVL.